This passage covers 29 T cell receptor beta chains from one sample sequenced in a study of Tregs in tolerant kidney transplant recipients. Mixed chimerism was transient after nonmyeloablative marrow transplants from related graft donors. Using immunoSEQ multiplex PCR, the repertoire was profiled, and TCRdb retains in-frame clones only, with some absent. This sample's table has about 23,000 clones. The specimen comprised CD4+ T cells from blood (PBMCs), sampled 6 months after the transplant. The receptors were sampled from a human patient who received a combined kidney and bone marrow transplant. The graft donor may have given rise to some T cells.

Of note for this clone: The read ends 3 residues early relative to the CDR3; the germline J gene fills the gap. V is TRBV29-1 and J is TRBJ2-3; the match to TRBD1 covers 9 bases. Germline trimming cut 6 bases from V and 1 base from J; bases unmatched to any gene: 5. Germline V gene sequence: CDR1 SQVTM, CDR2 ANQGSEA. The CDR3 is made up of 14 amino acids. CDR3 DNA (partial): TGCAGCGTACCGGACAGGGGCGGCACAGATACG. Translated, it gives CSVPDRGGTDT. The entire CDR3 sequence reads CSVPDRGGTDTQYF.

Concerning this clone: The CDR3 goes on 3 residues after the read ends, and that part is filled in from the germline J gene. The V call is TRBV5-4, the J call TRBJ1-4, with D maybe TRBD1 (6 bases). This CDR3 contains 15 residues. Trimming left V 3 bases short and J 8 bases short, with 17 bases between. The germline CDR1 and CDR2 sequences are SGHNT and YYREEE (reference sequence). The CDR3 DNA, read in part, is TGTGCCAGCAGCTCAGTGGACAGCAGGGGCGAAAAA. Amino acid sequence: CASSSVDSRGEK. The entire CDR3 reads CASSSVDSRGEKLFF.

Concerning this clone itself: The missing CDR3 end, 3 residues past where the read stops, is filled in from the germline J gene. The chain employs TRBV2 and TRBJ2-3; 9 bases align to TRBD1. The CDR3 runs to 16 residues. V gave up 6 bases and J gave up 4 bases; unmatched junction bases: 11. In germline, CDR1 is SNHLY, CDR2 FYNNEI. The sequenced CDR3 bases are TGTGCCAGCAGCGGCGGGACAGGGATTTTCCCAGATACG. It codes for CASSGGTGIFPDT. The whole CDR3 sequence reads CASSGGTGIFPDTQYF.

Partial CDR3 DNA: TGTGCCAGCAGCCCATGGACAGGGCGGAATTCACCC. Its translation is CASSPWTGRNSP. The entire CDR3 protein is CASSPWTGRNSPLHF. The chain couples TRBV7-2 to TRBJ1-6; the match to TRBD1 covers 8 bases. The read gets to within 3 residues of the CDR3 end, and the germline J gene fills in the rest. The V gene's germline CDR1 is SGHTA and CDR2 FQGNSA. This CDR3 is built from 15 residues. Trimming at V came to 5 bases and at J to 7 bases, leaving 7 bases not matched to a gene.

Points on this clone: The read falls 3 residues short of the CDR3 end, and the missing part is taken from the germline J gene. The V call is TRBV5-1, the J call TRBJ2-3; the match to TRBD2 covers 8 bases. The CDR3 is 18 amino acids. Germline-derived CDR1 and CDR2 are SGHRS and YFSETQ. V shed 0 bases, J shed 2 bases, and the junction held 11 bases outside the gene matches. The chain's CDR3 is CASSLAAASGGYTDTQYF. The part of the CDR3 DNA that was read is TGCGCCAGCAGCTTGGCCGCCGCGAGCGGGGGCTACACAGATACG.

Concerning this clone: One end of the junction is discordant with germline, which a read error may explain. CDR3 DNA (partial): TGTGCCAGCACTGAACAGGGGATCTACATTGAA. Amino acid sequence: CASTEQGIYIE. The complete CDR3 protein is CASTEQGIYIEAFF. J is TRBJ1-1 and V is TRBV2, with 7 nucleotides matching TRBD1. The CDR3 end falls 3 residues outside the read, so it is completed with the germline J gene. CDR1 and CDR2 (germline): SNHLY, FYNNEI. CDR3 size: 14 residues.

Comments on this clone: The sequenced fragment ends 3 residues before the CDR3 boundary, so the rest is inferred from the germline J gene. The V call is TRBV6-2 or TRBV6-3, the J call TRBJ2-7, with 12 nucleotides matching TRBD2. Germline lookup yields CDR1 MNHEY and CDR2 SVGEGT. This CDR3 has 14 amino acids. V lost 7 bases to trimming and J lost 1 base; unmatched junction nucleotides: 2. The covered CDR3 bases are TGTGCCAGCACGGGACTAGCGGGTTCCTACGAG. As protein: CASTGLAGSYE. The full CDR3 sequence reads CASTGLAGSYEQYF.

Details on this clone: The read ends 3 residues shy of where the CDR3 ends; the end is completed using the germline J gene. The genes are TRBV20-1 and TRBJ2-3; 13 bases match TRBD2. The length of the CDR3 is 16 residues. Germline CDR1 is DFQATT and CDR2 is SNEGSKA (reference sequence). V lost 3 bases and J lost 5; bases outside the gene matches: 8. The CDR3 reads CSARPTSGRGGDTQYF. The part of the CDR3 DNA that was read is TGCAGTGCTAGGCCAACTAGCGGGAGGGGGGGAGATACG.

The sequenced part of the CDR3 DNA is TGTGCCAGCAGCATCAGGGCGAAGGCAGATACG. It translates to CASSIRAKADT. The entire CDR3 is CASSIRAKADTQYF. The genes are TRBV7-9 and TRBJ2-3, with a weak D call TRBD1 (5 bases). The read halts 3 residues ahead of the CDR3 end, with the missing end drawn from the germline J gene. CDR3 length: 14 amino acids. The V gene lost 5 bases and the J gene lost 4 bases, with 13 bases spanning the gap. Germline V CDR1 and CDR2: SEHNR, FQNEAQ (reference sequence).

Comment on this clone: The read gets to within 3 residues of the CDR3 end, and the germline J gene fills in the rest. The chain has TRBV29-1 and TRBJ2-1, with 9 bases that match TRBD1. This CDR3 has 13 amino acids. The ends lost 7 bases at V and 9 bases at J; junction bases unmatched: 10. In germline, CDR1 is SQVTM, CDR2 ANQGSEA. The CDR3 region is CSAETGGRGEQFF. CDR3 DNA, as far as it was read: TGCAGCGCCGAGACAGGGGGTAGGGGTGAG.

With respect to this clone: Coverage ceases 3 residues before the CDR3 finishes, and the germline J gene fills in the end. The rearrangement joins TRBV5-1 to TRBJ2-6; D remains ambiguous. This CDR3 comprises 14 residues. The germline V and J ends were trimmed by 2 bases and 1 base, with 4 bases remaining between them. Germline assignment: CDR1 SGHRS and CDR2 YFSETQ. CDR3 DNA (partial): TGCGCCAGCAGCTTACAGTCTGGGGCCAACGTC. It translates to CASSLQSGANV. The CDR3 reads in full as CASSLQSGANVLTF.

A remark on this clone: The read terminates 3 residues ahead of where the CDR3 ends, so the germline J gene completes it. This chain joins TRBV10-3 and TRBJ2-7; TRBD2 is a possible D gene (5 bases). Germline V gene lookup returns CDR1 ENHRY and CDR2 SYGVKD. The CDR3 length is 12 residues. V dropped 4 bases and J dropped 4 bases, with 8 bases sitting between them. The sequenced part of the CDR3 DNA is TGTGCCATCAGTGTTTCGGGGTACGAG. Translation gives CAISVSGYE. The whole CDR3 sequence is CAISVSGYEQYF.

A note on this clone: The read ends 3 residues shy of where the CDR3 ends; the end is completed using the germline J gene. V usage is TRBV20-1 and J usage is TRBJ2-3, with 8 bases fitting TRBD2. This CDR3 spans 15 amino acids. Trimming at V came to 4 bases and at J to 1 base, leaving 7 bases not matched to a gene. Germline CDR1 is DFQATT and CDR2 is SNEGSKA (reference sequence). The CDR3 bases that were read are TGCAGTGCTACAGGTACTAGCGGTCGCACAGATACG. Translation: CSATGTSGRTDT. The full CDR3 protein is CSATGTSGRTDTQYF.

Regarding this clone: Coverage ceases 3 residues before the CDR3 finishes, and the germline J gene fills in the end. V is TRBV5-1 and J is TRBJ2-5, with D perhaps matching TRBD1 (6 bases). CDR1 and CDR2 from the germline V gene are SGHRS and YFSETQ. V was cut by 3 bases and J by 4 bases, with 13 bases left in between. The length of the CDR3 is 14 residues. CDR3 protein: CASSSRPGVETQYF. CDR3 DNA, as far as it was read: TGCGCCAGCAGCTCCCGTCCAGGGGTAGAGACC.

A word on this clone: The sequence runs out 3 residues before the end of the CDR3; the remainder is reconstructed from the germline J gene. The gene calls are TRBV20-1 and TRBJ2-2; 7 bases fit TRBD1. V dropped 5 bases and J dropped 5; count of bases not matched to a gene: 8. Germline V CDR1 and CDR2: DFQATT, SNEGSKA (reference sequence). CDR3 size: 14 residues. The CDR3 bases that were read are TGCAGTGCTCGCCCAGGGGGAAGGACCGGGGAG. Amino acid sequence: CSARPGGRTGE. The full CDR3 reads CSARPGGRTGELFF.

In the case of this clone: With the read ending 3 residues before the CDR3 end, the germline J gene is used to fill in that end. The chain recombines TRBV29-1 with TRBJ2-3; TRBD2 matches at 8 bases. The V gene's germline CDR1 is SQVTM and CDR2 ANQGSEA. Trimming removed 4 bases from V and 0 bases from J; junction bases left unmatched: 15. The CDR3 has 18 residues. The covered CDR3 bases are TGCAGCGTTGCTAATGAACGGGGGGGTCGAGCTAGCACAGATACG. Residues: CSVANERGGRASTDT. The CDR3, in full, reads CSVANERGGRASTDTQYF.

The CDR3 sequence: CASSFRMDRGGSGANVLTF. The CDR3 bases that were read are TGCGCCAGCAGCTTTAGGATGGACAGGGGGGGCTCTGGGGCCAACGTC. The V call is TRBV5-1, the J call TRBJ2-6; 10 positions match TRBD1. The CDR3 end lies 3 residues beyond the end of the read and is filled in from the germline J gene. V was pared by 2 bases and J by 0 bases, with 8 bases of the junction left unmatched. This CDR3 contains 19 residues. The germline V gene has CDR1 SGHRS and CDR2 YFSETQ.

About this clone: The read gets to within 3 residues of the CDR3 end, and the germline J gene fills in the rest. The rearrangement links TRBV5-3 to TRBJ2-1; 7 bases are shared with TRBD2. Being an ORF, TRBV5-3 has a function that is uncertain. The junction had 11 bases not matched to a gene; V was cut back by 4 bases and J by 7 bases. There are 15 residues in the CDR3. The CDR3 here is CARSHGTMESNEQFF. The CDR3 bases that were read are TGTGCCAGAAGCCACGGGACTATGGAAAGTAATGAG.

With respect to this clone: From the germline J gene comes the end of the CDR3, since the read stops 3 residues before it. The chain combines TRBV6-2 or TRBV6-3 with TRBJ2-2; 9 positions match TRBD2. CDR1 and CDR2 (germline): MNHEY, SVGEGT. The CDR3 covers 16 residues. The ends lost 5 bases at V and 0 bases at J; junction bases unmatched: 4. The DNA read from the CDR3 is TGTGCCAGCAGTCCACGCGGGGGGGCGAACACCGGGGAG. Its translation: CASSPRGGANTGE. The complete CDR3 reads CASSPRGGANTGELFF.

About this clone itself: The CDR3 end is not reached by the read, which stops 3 residues before it; the germline J gene fills it in. The chain combines TRBV7-2 with TRBJ2-7; TRBD2 matches 9 bases. The CDR3 runs to 15 residues. Germline CDR1 and CDR2: SGHTA and FQGNSA. The trim removed 5 bases at V and 1 base at J, leaving 6 bases unmatched. The sequenced CDR3 bases are TGTGCCAGCAGCCATAGGGCGGGAGGGTCCTACGAG. Its translation: CASSHRAGGSYE. The CDR3, in full, reads CASSHRAGGSYEQYF. Filled out from reference TRBV7-2 and TRBJ2-7, the complete variable domain reads GAGVSQSPSNKVTEKGKDVELRCDPISGHTALYWYRQSLGQGLEFLIYFQGNSAPDKSGLPSDRFSAERTGGSVSTLTIQRTQQEDSAVYLCASSHRAGGSYEQYFGPGTRLTVT.

Of note for this clone: The same CDR3 arises from other DNA sequences in this sample as well. CDR3 residues: CASSPMPSGSLYNEQFF. The DNA read from the CDR3 is TGTGCCAGCTCCCCCATGCCTAGCGGGAGCCTCTACAATGAG. This chain connects TRBV18 to TRBJ2-1; TRBD2 matches 10 bases. The CDR3 end falls 3 residues outside the read, so it is completed with the germline J gene. Per germline, CDR1 KGHSH and CDR2 LQKENI. There are 17 residues in the CDR3. V shed 6 bases, J shed 3 bases, and the junction held 11 bases outside the gene matches.

Points on this clone: With the read ending 3 residues before the CDR3 end, the germline J gene is used to fill in that end. This chain connects TRBV19 to TRBJ2-7; a possible D gene is TRBD1 (6 bases). V was shortened by 2 bases and J by 3 bases, with 23 bases between the two germline ends. The length of the CDR3 is 18 residues. Germline CDR1 LNHDA, CDR2 SQIVND (reference sequence). CDR3 bases read: TGTGCCAGTAGTATAAAGGGACATACAGCTCCTAGGGGCTACGAG. This codes for CASSIKGHTAPRGYE. In full, the CDR3 reads CASSIKGHTAPRGYEQYF.

In regard to this clone: Read coverage stops 3 residues before the CDR3 terminus; the germline J gene supplies the remainder. V usage is TRBV19 and J usage is TRBJ2-7; tentative D call: TRBD1 (6 bases). V was trimmed by 4 bases and J by 3 bases, leaving 10 bases between them. CDR1 is LNHDA and CDR2 is SQIVND in the germline V gene (reference sequence). This CDR3 is 13 amino acids long. CDR3 region: CASSTRDNYEQYF. The sequenced CDR3 bases are TGTGCCAGTAGTACTCGGGACAACTACGAG.

Incomplete CDR3 DNA: TGTGCCAGCAGTGAAAGTAATATGGGCCCCCAAGAGACC. As protein: CASSESNMGPQET. The entire CDR3 is CASSESNMGPQETQYF. This chain links TRBV2 with TRBJ2-5; D is unclear. The read comes to an end 3 residues before the CDR3 does, leaving the germline J gene to fill in the end. Germline V gene data show CDR1 as SNHLY and CDR2 as FYNNEI. The CDR3 loop spans 16 amino acids. The germline V and J ends were trimmed by 2 bases and 1 base, with 14 bases remaining between them.

As regards this clone: Read data end 3 residues before the CDR3 end; the end is taken from the germline J gene. V and J are TRBV6-2 or TRBV6-3 and TRBJ2-1; tentatively, D is TRBD2 (6 bases). V was cut by 3 bases and J by 0 bases, with 12 bases left in between. Germline V gives CDR1 MNHEY, CDR2 SVGEGT. The CDR3 sequence is 16 residues long. CDR3 DNA (partial): TGTGCCAGCAGTTATGGTGGGGGGAGCTCCTACAATGAG. This sequence encodes CASSYGGGSSYNE. The full-length CDR3 reads as CASSYGGGSSYNEQFF.

Notes on this clone: The read finishes 3 residues shy of the CDR3 end, and the germline J gene is used to complete it. The rearrangement links TRBV10-3 to TRBJ2-7; D is unresolved. V dropped 8 bases and J dropped 6 bases, with 20 bases sitting between them. Germline values: CDR1 ENHRY, CDR2 SYGVKD. The CDR3 has 14 residues. CDR3 sequence: CAIGPERVSREQYF. The DNA read from the CDR3 is TGTGCCATCGGGCCAGAACGAGTCTCCCGCGAG.

About this clone itself: The sequence runs out 3 residues before the end of the CDR3; the remainder is reconstructed from the germline J gene. This chain links TRBV6-1 with TRBJ2-7; 7 bases agree with TRBD2. V lost 4 bases, J lost 0 bases, and 3 bases stayed unmatched. CDR3 length equals 14 residues. Germline loops: CDR1 MNHNS, CDR2 SASEGT. This CDR3 reads CASSARTSSYEQYF. The part of the CDR3 DNA that was read is TGTGCCAGCAGTGCAAGGACTAGCTCCTACGAG.

A word on this clone: The read halts 3 residues ahead of the CDR3 end, with the missing end drawn from the germline J gene. The V and J genes are TRBV18 and TRBJ1-3; D unclear. Germline V lookup: CDR1 KGHSH, CDR2 LQKENI. The CDR3 runs to 12 residues. Trimming left V 3 bases short and J 3 bases short, with 3 bases between. CDR3 residues: CASSPSGNTIYF. The CDR3 bases that were read are TGTGCCAGCTCACCCAGTGGAAACACC. The entire variable domain, with the rest obtained from reference TRBV18 and TRBJ1-3, is as follows: NAGVMQNPRHLVRRRGQEARLRCSPMKGHSHVYWYRQLPEEGLKFMVYLQKENIIDESGMPKERFSAEFPKEGPSILRIQQVVRGDSAAYFCASSPSGNTIYFGEGSWLTVV.

Comments on this clone: The read ends 3 residues before the CDR3 terminus; that terminus is restored from the germline J gene. This chain links TRBV11-2 with TRBJ1-1; perhaps TRBD1 as D (6 bases). This CDR3 contains 13 residues. In germline, CDR1 is SGHAT, CDR2 FQNNGV. V dropped 5 bases and J dropped 5 bases, with 12 bases sitting between them. The CDR3 loop reads CASSQQGGTEAFF. The sequenced CDR3 bases are TGTGCCAGCAGCCAACAGGGAGGGACTGAA. The whole variable domain, remainder taken from reference TRBV11-2 and TRBJ1-1, is EAGVAQSPRYKIIEKRQSVAFWCNPISGHATLYWYQQILGQGPKLLIQFQNNGVVDDSQLPKDRFSAERLKGVDSTLKIQPAKLEDSAVYLCASSQQGGTEAFFGQGTRLTVV.